Here is one T cell receptor (beta chain) with its context. The target of this receptor is not known. No base quality information exists; no much larger clone differs at one position. Libraries were made using the immunoSEQ multiplex PCR assay. TCRdb retrieved this table from immuneACCESS and kept in-frame rearrangements only. Not all clones are present; in checked studies, unresolved V genes account for under half, and no reason is known for the remainder. Within this sample are approximately 100,000 clones, with around nine tenths of them counted one time only. The top ten hold roughly 14% of the sample. The data were taken from a study of control samples from healthy donors and cancer patients (dated by TCRdb to the early 2020s). The sequencing sample was made of blood. This sequence originates from a young man in good health.

The DNA sequence is as follows: TGTGCCAGCAGTCCAATCTTGACGGTGAATCAGCCCCAGCATTTT. Translation gives CASSPILTVNQPQHF. The chain couples TRBV27 to TRBJ1-5, with the D gene not confidently named. The germline V gene (reference sequence) provides CDR1 MNHEY and CDR2 SMNVEV. Relative to germline, V is 5 bases shorter and J is 4 bases shorter, with 15 bases between their ends. Including cysteine and phenylalanine, the CDR3 has 15 amino acids. The read is trimmed to its CDR3 DNA, 45 bases read in frame from base 1.